This T cell receptor beta chain appears in the sequencing data of a study of Tregs in tolerant kidney transplant recipients. On this clone itself: Its target is not known.

Sequencing was performed with immunoSEQ multiplex PCR; in TCRdb, only in-frame clones are kept and a portion is missing. The sample has 10,000 to 11,000 clones; roughly 89% are singletons. Germline V CDR1 and CDR2: SGHVS, FNYEAQ. The CDR3 is 17 amino acids. The V gene lost 2 bases and the J gene lost 2 bases, with 13 bases spanning the gap. The source of this sequence is a human patient who received a combined kidney and bone marrow transplant. V is TRBV7-6 and J is TRBJ2-6, with a weak D call TRBD2 (5 bases). The specimen was Tregs from blood cultured with allogeneic cells, collected before the transplant. The CDR3 protein is CASSLTGRTAGANVLTF. The CDR3, as DNA: TGTGCCAGCAGCTTAACTGGGAGAACAGCTGGGGCCAACGTCCTGACTTTC. Supplemented by reference TRBV7-6 and TRBJ2-6, the full variable domain reads GAGVSQSPRYKVTKRGQDVALRCDPISGHVSLYWYRQALGQGPEFLTYFNYEAQQDKSGLPNDRFSAERPEGSISTLTIQRTEQRDSAMYRCASSLTGRTAGANVLTFGAGSRLTVL.